This TCR beta chain was identified during a study of shared clonotypes between healthy human individuals. Sequencing was performed with immunoSEQ multiplex PCR; in TCRdb, only in-frame clones are kept and a portion is missing. The table lists some 2.1 million clones, roughly 94% of them singletons. CDR3 length: 16 residues. Germline assignment: CDR1 SGHAT and CDR2 FQNNGV. Trimming took 4 bases from V and 2 from J, leaving 18 bases between them. This chain connects TRBV11-2 to TRBJ2-7; tentatively, D is TRBD1 (6 bases). This clonotype was sampled from a man aged 18 to 30 in good health. Sequencing was done on a sample of naive CD4+ T cells sorted from blood. Subset reported: CD45RA+ positively selected. The CDR3, as DNA: TGTGCCAGCAGCTCCCTTCCCACAGGGAATGCCTACGAGCAGTACTTC. Its protein product is CASSSLPTGNAYEQYF.